Listed below are T cell receptor beta chains from one sample, sequenced in a study of graft-versus-host responses after intestinal transplantation. Antigens of these TCRs are unknown. Assay used: immunoSEQ multiplex PCR; TCRdb lists only in-frame clones, some missing. This table holds approximately 130,000 clones, more than 90% found once. The material was unstimulated CD4+ T cells sorted from spleen or lymph node cells, obtained before intestinal transplant. These receptor sequences come from a human donor who received an intestinal transplant. CDR3s include the opening cysteine and the closing phenylalanine or tryptophan. D genes are given only for firm matches. Rows may omit the clone size; those that give it use once, few, many or a size class.

v_call	j_call	clone_size	d_call	cdr3_aa	cdr3_nt
TRBV6-5	TRBJ1-2	once	TRBD1	CASRDRDRDGYTF	TGTGCCAGCAGAGACCGGGACAGGGATGGCTACACCTTC
TRBV7-8	TRBJ2-6	NA	TRBD1	CASSPRGQGGVLTF	TGTGCCAGCAGCCCGAGGGGACAGGGTGGAGTCCTGACTTTC
TRBV9	TRBJ1-2	NA	NA	CASSVAGGYDYGYTF	TGTGCCAGCAGCGTAGCGGGTGGTTACGACTATGGCTACACCTTC
TRBV2	TRBJ1-1	NA	NA	CASGTGVGTEAFF	TGTGCCAGCGGCACAGGCGTTGGAACTGAAGCTTTCTTT
TRBV27	TRBJ2-7	NA	NA	CATLDSSSYEQYF	TGTGCCACACTGGACAGTTCCTCCTACGAGCAGTACTTC
TRBV10-3	TRBJ1-2	NA	TRBD1	CATGAVGTDGYTF	TGTGCCACGGGTGCCGTTGGGACAGATGGCTACACCTTC
TRBV11-3	TRBJ2-3	NA	NA	CASSLATPRRSTDTQYF	TGTGCCAGCAGCTTAGCTACCCCCCGACGGAGCACAGATACGCAGTATTTT
TRBV6-1	TRBJ1-4	NA	NA	CASRAGSTNEKLFF	TGTGCCAGCAGAGCGGGCTCAACTAATGAAAAACTGTTTTTT
TRBV2	TRBJ2-7	NA	NA	CASSELGQSQYF	TGTGCCAGCAGTGAACTCGGCCAGTCGCAGTACTTC
TRBV2	TRBJ1-6	NA	NA	CASKRAGGSSYNSPLHF	TGTGCCAGCAAGAGAGCCGGCGGAAGCTCCTATAATTCACCCCTCCACTTT
TRBV6-5	TRBJ1-5	NA	NA	CASSYANNQPQHF	TGTGCCAGCAGTTACGCGAATAATCAGCCCCAGCATTTT
TRBV7-9	TRBJ1-3	NA	NA	CASSLLQGNTIYF	TGTGCCAGCAGCTTACTACAGGGAAACACCATATATTTT
TRBV12-5	TRBJ2-1	few	NA	CASGLAGTWGNEQFF	TGTGCTAGTGGTTTGGCAGGGACTTGGGGAAATGAGCAGTTCTTC
TRBV18	TRBJ2-7	NA	NA	CASSPQTGRNEQYF	TGTGCCAGCTCACCACAGACAGGGAGGAACGAGCAGTACTTC
TRBV13	TRBJ1-3	few	NA	CASSRRGPGGAGNTIYF	TGTGCCAGCAGCCGAAGGGGCCCGGGCGGGGCTGGAAACACCATATATTTT
TRBV5-1	TRBJ2-2	NA	TRBD2	CASSPSGNTGELFF	TGCGCCAGCAGCCCTAGCGGAAACACCGGGGAGCTGTTTTTT
TRBV2	TRBJ2-3	NA	TRBD1	CASRPPGTGYKDTQYF	TGTGCCAGCAGACCCCCCGGGACAGGGTATAAAGATACGCAGTATTTT
TRBV13	TRBJ2-3	NA	NA	CASSLAGTQYF	TGTGCCAGCAGCCTCGCCGGTACGCAGTATTTT
TRBV10-3	TRBJ1-5	NA	NA	CAISERKANQPQHF	TGTGCCATCAGTGAGCGGAAGGCGAATCAGCCCCAGCATTTT
TRBV30	TRBJ1-5	NA	NA	CAWSRRLGINQPQHF	TGTGCCTGGAGTAGAAGGTTGGGTATTAATCAGCCCCAGCATTTT
TRBV20-1	TRBJ1-1	NA	NA	CSAGRDEAFF	TGCAGTGCGGGCAGGGATGAAGCTTTCTTT
TRBV9	TRBJ2-5	NA	NA	CASSVGSHQETQYF	TGTGCCAGCAGCGTAGGGTCGCACCAAGAGACCCAGTACTTC
TRBV27	TRBJ2-7	once	TRBD1	CASRGQGAYEQYF	TGTGCCAGCAGGGGACAGGGCGCCTACGAGCAGTACTTC
TRBV2	TRBJ1-5	NA	NA	CASTEGSGGVQPQHF	TGTGCCAGCACCGAGGGTTCCGGGGGGGTCCAGCCCCAGCATTTT
TRBV6-6	TRBJ2-5	once	TRBD2	CASSYSAGGPLETQYF	TGTGCCAGCAGTTACTCTGCGGGGGGGCCGTTGGAGACCCAGTACTTC
TRBV7-8	TRBJ1-6	few	NA	CASSADRHQSSPLHF	TGTGCCAGCAGCGCTGACCGACATCAGAGTTCACCCCTCCACTTT
TRBV6-5	TRBJ1-4	NA	NA	CASRARGVANEKLFF	TGTGCCAGCAGGGCCCGGGGGGTAGCTAATGAAAAACTGTTTTTT
TRBV2	TRBJ2-1	NA	TRBD2	CARGLAGGSNEQFF	TGTGCCAGGGGACTAGCGGGGGGGTCTAATGAGCAGTTCTTC
TRBV4-2	TRBJ1-4	NA	NA	CASSQETGEKLFF	TGTGCCAGCAGCCAAGAGACGGGTGAAAAACTGTTTTTT
TRBV5-4	TRBJ2-5	once	TRBD2	CASSLSRGVGETQYF	TGTGCCAGCAGCTTGAGCCGGGGGGTTGGGGAGACCCAGTACTTC
TRBV7-2	TRBJ2-1	NA	NA	CASSLSPANEQFF	TGTGCCAGCAGCTTATCCCCCGCCAATGAGCAGTTCTTC
TRBV5-1	TRBJ1-2	NA	NA	CASSLVGNYGYTF	TGCGCCAGCAGCTTGGTGGGTAACTATGGCTACACCTTC
TRBV4-1	TRBJ2-2	once	NA	CASSQEGRAGTGELFF	TGCGCCAGCAGCCAAGAGGGCAGGGCCGGGACCGGGGAGCTGTTTTTT
TRBV19	TRBJ2-7	few	TRBD1	CASKHRGSYEQYF	TGTGCCAGTAAACACAGGGGATCCTACGAGCAGTACTTC
TRBV5-4	TRBJ1-2	once	NA	CASSFRDATYGYTF	TGTGCCAGCAGCTTCAGGGACGCTACCTATGGCTACACCTTC
TRBV29-1	TRBJ1-1	few	TRBD1	CSVIQGARVGRNTEAFF	TGCAGCGTTATACAGGGGGCGCGGGTGGGTAGGAACACTGAAGCTTTCTTT
TRBV18	TRBJ1-2	NA	NA	CASSLRGGANYGYTF	TGTGCCAGCTCACTCCGTGGAGGAGCTAACTATGGCTACACCTTC
TRBV5-1	TRBJ2-1	NA	NA	CASSSRRGATDEQFF	TGCGCCAGCAGTTCTCGCCGGGGGGCGACCGATGAGCAGTTCTTC
TRBV9	TRBJ2-3	once	TRBD2	CASSARLAGGLDTQYF	TGTGCCAGCAGCGCAAGACTAGCGGGGGGGCTGGATACGCAGTATTTT
TRBV11-2	TRBJ1-4	NA	NA	CASSLGQTNEKLFF	TGTGCCAGCAGCTTAGGACAGACTAATGAAAAACTGTTTTTT
TRBV10-1	TRBJ1-5	NA	NA	CASSDSDVQPQHF	TGCGCCAGCAGTGACTCGGACGTTCAGCCCCAGCATTTT
TRBV19	TRBJ1-3	once	TRBD1	CASSIQTGGVGNTIYF	TGTGCCAGTAGTATCCAGACAGGGGGCGTTGGAAACACCATATATTTT
TRBV11-3	TRBJ2-1	NA	NA	CASSLGETHNEQFF	TGTGCCAGCAGCTTAGGAGAGACCCACAATGAGCAGTTCTTC
TRBV14	TRBJ2-5	NA	NA	CASSQDRGFAETQYF	TGTGCCAGCAGCCAAGATCGCGGGTTTGCAGAGACCCAGTACTTC
TRBV30	TRBJ1-3	NA	NA	CAWSGDTAIYF	TGTGCCTGGAGTGGGGACACCGCCATATATTTT
TRBV5-1	TRBJ2-1	NA	NA	CASSLIYGAEQFF	TGCGCCAGCAGCTTGATTTACGGGGCCGAGCAGTTCTTC
TRBV18	TRBJ1-1	NA	NA	CASSPRETEAFF	TGTGCCAGCTCACCGCGTGAAACTGAAGCTTTCTTT
TRBV5-6	TRBJ1-2	NA	NA	CASSTSLGGYTF	TGTGCCAGCAGCACAAGCCTAGGGGGCTACACCTTC
TRBV6-6	TRBJ1-6	NA	NA	CASSYREGRNSPLHF	TGTGCCAGCAGTTACAGGGAGGGGCGTAATTCACCCCTCCACTTT
TRBV2	TRBJ1-2	NA	NA	CASSESVGGYTF	TGTGCCAGCAGTGAATCTGTCGGAGGCTACACCTTC
TRBV18	TRBJ1-1	NA	NA	CASSPRDTLNTEAFF	TGTGCCAGCTCACCACGCGACACCTTGAACACTGAAGCTTTCTTT
TRBV18	TRBJ2-7	NA	NA	CASSPGGSRYEQYF	TGTGCCAGCTCACCAGGGGGCTCACGCTACGAGCAGTACTTC
TRBV5-1	TRBJ2-3	NA	NA	CASSLGGFYSSTDTQYF	TGCGCCAGCAGCTTAGGGGGTTTTTACTCTAGCACAGATACGCAGTATTTT